This TCR beta chain was documented in a study of shared T cell receptors in the human thymus. Only in-frame clones appear in the TCRdb table, and some are missing; sequencing was by immunoSEQ multiplex PCR. Here the sample spans 450,000 to 650,000 clones, 75% to 80% being singletons. CDR1 and CDR2 (germline): SGHVS, FQNEAQ. CDR3 length equals 16 residues. The trim removed 4 bases at V and 0 bases at J, leaving 6 bases unmatched. The sample was also reused in another study, on human thymus T cells. That work adds: Thymus was obtained from resections taken during corrective heart surgery.

The receptor was isolated from a boy in the first two years of life with a congenital heart defect. The chain employs TRBV7-8 and TRBJ2-3; 8 bases agree with TRBD2. The specimen sequenced was thymocytes. DNA of the CDR3: TGTGCCAGCAGCTCGGTTAGCGGGACTAGCACAGATACGCAGTATTTT. Its protein product is CASSSVSGTSTDTQYF.